This T cell receptor (beta chain) originates from a study of beta chain features in type 1 diabetes (dated by TCRdb to the late 2010s). Context from the whole study: Mean age, gender distribution, total cell number and subset yield did not differ between patients and healthy donors. Across all samples, 90 million to 130 million sorted cells were examined, and cell number per subset correlated strongly with RNA yield. The study compared the TCRB repertoires of sorted circulating CD4+ T cell subsets in recently diagnosed type 1 diabetes patients with those in matched healthy donors. Whereas all 30 or so donors provided naive and central memory subsets, regulatory and stem cell-like memory subsets were isolated from just 8 patients and about 8 healthy donors. The paper as a whole reports these results and caveats: A moderate but significant shortening of TCRB CDR3 length was observed in type 1 diabetes patients in all four CD4+ subsets. PCR might favor shorter templates, but patient and control samples were amplified and corrected together, so any skew would affect both groups equally. Because cDNA rather than genomic DNA was sequenced, highly expressing activated cells could have been over-represented, although no difference in activation and CD3 levels was found between groups. Because the HLA sub-analyses included only small numbers of individuals, any influence of HLA type on TCRB rearrangement was left unresolved. Fewer insertions and more nucleotide deletions at VDJ recombination sites were observed in patients with type 1 diabetes, implying thymic rearrangement abnormalities. Naive, central memory and regulatory TCRB repertoires appeared more similar among patients than among healthy donors.

The entire amount of isolated RNA was reverse transcribed using the High Capacity cDNA Reverse Transcription Kit, so the sequenced TCRB transcripts were expressed ones. Naive, central memory and regulatory T cell samples underwent deep immunoSEQ sequencing, averaging roughly 3.5 million total reads per sample. Sorted cells were lysed in RLT buffer and RNA was extracted with DNase-treated RNeasy Micro or Mini kits, depending on cell number. Each cell subset was processed separately to prevent cross-contamination, with patient and healthy donor samples processed together. The immunoSEQ multiplex PCR was used to amplify TCRB sequences from cDNA, generating 87-bp fragments that spanned the CDR3 region. Amplicons were sequenced on the Illumina HiSeq platform. In the paper's pipeline: Synthetic template baselines were used to correct PCR bias computationally, reads within Hamming distance 2 were collapsed together, and singletons that could not be merged were discarded. By aligning reads against IMGT, V, D and J genes, CDR3 length, and insertions or deletions at six rearrangement sites were assigned. Within each subset, clonotype counts were normalized to the number of sorted cells before true diversity and Gini coefficients were calculated with the tcR R package. Repertoire sharing was quantified using the overlap coefficient calculated on TCRB nucleotide sequences. Out-of-frame TCRB sequences from naive cells were analyzed to stand in for the pre-selection repertoire. As stored in TCRdb, this immuneACCESS dataset retains in-frame rearrangements with V and J assigned. A fraction of the clones does not appear; measured against another copy, unresolved V genes explain less than half of the discrepancy, and the remainder lacks a known reason. The DNA gave D and trimming, while V, J and clone size come from that table. The sample includes some 900,000 clones, with under 20% observed a single time. Together, the top ten hold 0.02% to 0.03% of the sample.

Each donor gave one peripheral blood draw, approximately 0.11 L on average, collected into heparinised tubes. A BD FACSAria II was used to sort naive, central memory, regulatory and stem cell-like memory CD4+ T cells with a panel that included CD45RO, CCR7, CD25, CD127, CD95 and CD27. Every sorted population had a purity above 95%. PBMCs were separated immediately by Lymphoprep density gradient centrifugation and were stained directly, without being cultured. Samples were stained and sorted in pairs, with one healthy donor and one patient per experiment, so that batch effects were minimized. About this clone: Its specific antigen is unknown. Base qualities were left out, and no much larger clone turns up one base away.

The trim is 2 bases for V and 6 bases for J, with a gap of 10 bases between the germline ends. The germline V gene (reference sequence) yields SEHNR for CDR1 and FQNEAQ for CDR2. The CDR3, cysteine through phenylalanine, is 13 amino acids long. Just the 39-base CDR3 DNA is kept, in frame starting at base 1. This receptor was taken from a woman aged 18-29 years in good health. The chain employs TRBV7-9 and TRBJ2-5, with a weak D call of TRBD1 (5 bases match). Sequenced sample: naive CD4+ T cells from blood. The cell subset or site label on this specimen signifies: true naive CD4+ T cells. The bases read TGTGCCAGCAGCTTACACAAGGGGCAGACCCAGTACTTC. It translates as CASSLHKGQTQYF.